This TCR beta chain was retrieved from a study of cytomegalovirus exposure and HLA in healthy donors. Turning to this clone: Antigen: not known.

Amplification used 60 Vbeta primers and 13 Jbeta primers. In the authors' workflow: An analysis that came later counted 80 million or so unique TCR beta chains, approximately 10 million shared. Here immunoSEQ multiplex PCR was the method, and the copy in TCRdb shows in-frame clones only, minus some. V and J calls and clone size are copied from that table; D and trimming were computed from the DNA. In the table there are 250,000 to 350,000 clones, 86% of which are singletons. General study findings and limits: Later work associated fewer than 20,000 TCR beta sequences with HLA alleles at 0.05 false discovery rate.

This CDR3 contains 16 residues. The V end was cut by 2 bases, the J end by 1 base, with 15 bases between. The germline V gene encodes CDR1 SGHDT and CDR2 YYEEEE. The receptor's source is a man aged 40-49 years in good health and CMV-seropositive. The sample was PBMCs. The chain joins TRBV5-6 to TRBJ1-1; no reliable D call. For the CDR3, the DNA is TGTGCCAGCAGCTTCCTCACGGTTACGAGGAACACTGAAGCTTTCTTT. Encoded protein: CASSFLTVTRNTEAFF.